This T cell receptor (beta chain) was documented in a study of shared clonotypes between healthy human individuals. The CDR3 spans 15 residues. Per the germline V gene, CDR1 is LGHNT and CDR2 is FRNRAP. V lost 4 bases and J lost 4, with 16 bases in between. Clones were read by immunoSEQ multiplex PCR, and TCRdb kept only the in-frame ones, dropping some. The sample consists of roughly 2.5 million clones, roughly nine tenths of them appearing once. The sample comprised naive CD4+ T cells sorted from blood. Described subset: CD45RA+ positively selected. The V call is TRBV12-5, the J call TRBJ1-1; D gene uncertain. This TCR was sampled from a man between 18 and 29 years old in good health. The CDR3 DNA sequence: TGTGCTAGTGGTTCACGGGCCACTTCCATCACTGAAGCTTTCTTT. This encodes CASGSRATSITEAFF.